What follows is one T cell receptor (beta chain) and its context. One entry per CDR3 protein results from TCRdb running MiXCR on the 5' RACE reads. The data show 30,000 to 40,000 distinct CDR3 sequences, under 30% seen once. The clonotype was recovered from a female donor with breast cancer. What was sequenced was naive CD4+ T cells sorted from a lymph node. Subset described: naive CD4+ T cells, CD4+CD45RA+CD25-.

The CDR3 protein is CASSISGSRIAEQFF. CDR3 sequence (DNA): TGTGCCAGCAGTATTAGCGGGAGCCGTATTGCTGAGCAGTTCTTC. The chain employs TRBV7-9 and TRBJ2-1, with 9 bases matching TRBD2. The CDR3 has 15 residues. CDR1 is SEHNR and CDR2 is FQNEAQ in the germline V gene (reference sequence). Germline trimming cut 6 bases from V and 9 bases from J; bases unmatched to any gene: 12.